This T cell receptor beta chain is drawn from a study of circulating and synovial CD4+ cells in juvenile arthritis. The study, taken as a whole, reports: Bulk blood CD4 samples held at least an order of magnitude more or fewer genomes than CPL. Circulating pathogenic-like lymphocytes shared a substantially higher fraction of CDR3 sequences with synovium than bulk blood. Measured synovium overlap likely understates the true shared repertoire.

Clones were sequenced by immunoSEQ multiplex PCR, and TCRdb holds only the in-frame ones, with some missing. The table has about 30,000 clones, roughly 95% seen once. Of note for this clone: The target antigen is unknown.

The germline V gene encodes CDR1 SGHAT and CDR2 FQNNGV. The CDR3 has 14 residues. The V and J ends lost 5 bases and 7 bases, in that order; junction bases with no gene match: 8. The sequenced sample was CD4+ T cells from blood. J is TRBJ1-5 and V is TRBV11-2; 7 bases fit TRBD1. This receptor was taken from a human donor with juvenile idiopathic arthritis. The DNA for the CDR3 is TGTGCCAGCAGCCAAAGGGGGCGCGAGCAGCCCCAGCATTTT. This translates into CASSQRGREQPQHF.